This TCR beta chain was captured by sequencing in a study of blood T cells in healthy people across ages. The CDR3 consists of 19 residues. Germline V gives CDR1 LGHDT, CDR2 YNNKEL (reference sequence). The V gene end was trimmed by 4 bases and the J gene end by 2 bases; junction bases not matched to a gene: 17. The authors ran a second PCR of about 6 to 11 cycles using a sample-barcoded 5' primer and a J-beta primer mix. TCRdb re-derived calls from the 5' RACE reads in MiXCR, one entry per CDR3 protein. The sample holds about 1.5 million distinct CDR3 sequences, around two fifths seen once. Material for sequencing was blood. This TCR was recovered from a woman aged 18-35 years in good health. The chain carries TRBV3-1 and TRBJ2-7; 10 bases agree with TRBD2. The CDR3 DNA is TGTGCCAGCAGCCGCGAGGGGACTAGCGCGGCCCGATGGCCCTACGAGCAGTACTTC. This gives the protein CASSREGTSAARWPYEQYF.